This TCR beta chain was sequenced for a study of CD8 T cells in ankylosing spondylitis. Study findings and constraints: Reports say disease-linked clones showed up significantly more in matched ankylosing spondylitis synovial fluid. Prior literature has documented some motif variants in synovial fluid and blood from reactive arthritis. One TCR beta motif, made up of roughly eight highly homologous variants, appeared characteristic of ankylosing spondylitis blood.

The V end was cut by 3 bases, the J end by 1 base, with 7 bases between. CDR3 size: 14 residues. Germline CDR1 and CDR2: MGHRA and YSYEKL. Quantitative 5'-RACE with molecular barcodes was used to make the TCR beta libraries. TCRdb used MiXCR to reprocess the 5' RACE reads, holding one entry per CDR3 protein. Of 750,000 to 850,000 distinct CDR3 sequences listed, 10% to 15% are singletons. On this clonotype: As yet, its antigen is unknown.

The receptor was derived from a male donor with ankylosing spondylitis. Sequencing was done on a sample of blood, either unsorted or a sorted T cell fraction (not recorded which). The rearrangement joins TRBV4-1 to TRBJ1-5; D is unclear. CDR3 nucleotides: TGCGCCAGCAGCCACCCACCGAGCAATCAGCCCCAGCATTTT. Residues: CASSHPPSNQPQHF.